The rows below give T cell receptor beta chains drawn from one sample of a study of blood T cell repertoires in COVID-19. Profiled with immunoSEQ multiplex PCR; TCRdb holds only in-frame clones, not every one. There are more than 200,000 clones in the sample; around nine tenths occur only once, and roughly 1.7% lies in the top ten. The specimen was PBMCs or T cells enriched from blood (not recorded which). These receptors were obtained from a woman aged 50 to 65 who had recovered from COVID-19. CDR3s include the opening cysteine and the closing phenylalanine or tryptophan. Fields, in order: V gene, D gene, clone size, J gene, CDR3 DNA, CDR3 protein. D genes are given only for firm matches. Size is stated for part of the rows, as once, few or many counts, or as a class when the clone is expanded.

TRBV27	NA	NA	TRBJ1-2	TGTGCCAGCAGTTTGGAGGTGGGCTATGGCTACACCTTC	CASSLEVGYGYTF
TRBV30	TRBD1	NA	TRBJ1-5	TGTGCCTCACAGGACAGGGGAGGCAATCAGCCCCAGCATTTT	CASQDRGGNQPQHF
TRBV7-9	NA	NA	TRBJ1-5	TGTGCCAGCAGCTTTTCAGGGGATGGTCAGCCCCAGCATTTT	CASSFSGDGQPQHF
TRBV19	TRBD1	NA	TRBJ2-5	TGTGCCAGTAGTGGACAGGGATTCCAGGAGACCCAGTACTTC	CASSGQGFQETQYF
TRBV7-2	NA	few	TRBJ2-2	TGTGCCAGCAGCCCAGGCGGGACAGCGAACACCGGGGAGCTGTTTTTT	CASSPGGTANTGELFF
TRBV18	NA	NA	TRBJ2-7	TGTGCCAGCTCACCATTCCTGGGCCTCTACGAGCAGTACTTC	CASSPFLGLYEQYF
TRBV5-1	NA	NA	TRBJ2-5	TGCGCCAGCAGCTTCAATACAGGGTACCAAGAGACCCAGTACTTC	CASSFNTGYQETQYF
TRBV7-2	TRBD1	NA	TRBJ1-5	TGTGCCAGCAGCCCGGGACAGGGGTCCAATCAGCCCCAGCATTTT	CASSPGQGSNQPQHF
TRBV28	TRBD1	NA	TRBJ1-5	TGTGCCAGCACGACAGGGGGGACAAGCAATCAGCCCCAGCATTTT	CASTTGGTSNQPQHF
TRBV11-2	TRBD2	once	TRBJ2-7	TGTGCCAGCAGCTTCCAACTAGCGGGACAAGGCGAGCAGTACTTC	CASSFQLAGQGEQYF
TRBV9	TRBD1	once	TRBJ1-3	TGTGCCAGCAGTCCGGGACAGGGGCAATTCTCTGGAAACACCATATATTTT	CASSPGQGQFSGNTIYF
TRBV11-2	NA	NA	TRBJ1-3	TGTGCCAGCAGCTTAGAGCGAGCAGGAAACACCATATATTTT	CASSLERAGNTIYF
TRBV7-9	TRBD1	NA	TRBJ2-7	TGTGCCAGCAGCTCAGACAGGGGGGTCCACGAGCAGTACTTC	CASSSDRGVHEQYF
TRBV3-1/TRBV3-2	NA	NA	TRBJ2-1	TGTGCCAGCAGTCCGGGCAGAGCGGGTGAGCAGTTCTTC	CASSPGRAGEQFF
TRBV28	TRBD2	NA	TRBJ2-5	TGTGCCAGCAGTAAAGCGGGATCAATGCAGACCCAGTACTTC	CASSKAGSMQTQYF
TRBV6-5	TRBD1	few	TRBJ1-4	TGTGCCAGTACGACCGGGACAGGGTATGAAAAACTGTTTTTT	CASTTGTGYEKLFF
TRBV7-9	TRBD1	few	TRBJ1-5	TGTGCCAGCAGCTTAGGGGACAGGGACAATCAGCCCCAGCATTTT	CASSLGDRDNQPQHF
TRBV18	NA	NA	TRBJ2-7	TGTGCCAGCTCACCTGCACAGGGTAAGGCCCCCTACGAGCAGTACTTC	CASSPAQGKAPYEQYF
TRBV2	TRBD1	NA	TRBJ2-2	TGTGCCAGCATAACAGGGGTGGCGAACACCGGGGAGCTGTTTTTT	CASITGVANTGELFF
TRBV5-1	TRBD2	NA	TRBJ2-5	TGCGCCAGCAGCCGGGGGACTAGCGGGAACCAAGAGACCCAGTACTTC	CASSRGTSGNQETQYF
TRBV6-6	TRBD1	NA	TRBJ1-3	TGTGCCAGCAGTCCGGGACAGGGATTCTCTGGAAACACCATATATTTT	CASSPGQGFSGNTIYF
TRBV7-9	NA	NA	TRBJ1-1	TGTGCCAGCAGCTTATCAGGGCAGGGTGCAGCTTTCTTT	CASSLSGQGAAFF
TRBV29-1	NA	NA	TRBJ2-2	TGCAGCGTTGCGGGGGTCTCTACCGGGGAGCTGTTTTTT	CSVAGVSTGELFF
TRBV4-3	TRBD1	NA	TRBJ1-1	TGCGCCAGCAGCCAAGACTACAGGGGGAACACTGAAGCTTTCTTT	CASSQDYRGNTEAFF
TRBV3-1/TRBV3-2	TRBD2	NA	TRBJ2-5	TGTGCCAGCAGCCAAGGGACTAGCGGGAACCAAGAGACCCAGTACTTC	CASSQGTSGNQETQYF
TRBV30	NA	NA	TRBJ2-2	TGTGCCTGGAGTGTTTCCCAGGCAGCCGGGGAGCTGTTTTTT	CAWSVSQAAGELFF
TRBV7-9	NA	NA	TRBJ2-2	TGTGCCAGCAGCGAGCGCGTAGCGGCCGGGGAGCTGTTTTTT	CASSERVAAGELFF
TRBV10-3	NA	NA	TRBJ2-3	TGTGCCATCAGTATGAGGGAGGCCCCAGATACGCAGTATTTT	CAISMREAPDTQYF
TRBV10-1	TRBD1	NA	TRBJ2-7	TGCGCCAGTTCCCGGGACAGGGGGTCCTACGAGCAGTACTTC	CASSRDRGSYEQYF
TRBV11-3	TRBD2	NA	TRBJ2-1	TGTGCCAGCAGTTCCGGGGGGGGATACAATGAGCAGTTCTTC	CASSSGGGYNEQFF
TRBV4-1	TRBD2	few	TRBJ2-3	TGCGCCAGCAGCCAGCGAAGTTTGGGACTAGCGGACCTCACAGATACGCAGTATTTT	CASSQRSLGLADLTDTQYF
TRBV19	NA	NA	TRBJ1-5	TGTGCCAGTAGGACCTTGGCAGGGGACAATCAGCCCCAGCATTTT	CASRTLAGDNQPQHF
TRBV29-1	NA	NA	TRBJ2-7	TGCAGCGTCCTGACAGGAAACTCCTACGAGCAGTACTTC	CSVLTGNSYEQYF
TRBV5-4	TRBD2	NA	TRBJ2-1	TGTGCCAGCAGACCTAGCGGGAGGAGTTACAATGAGCAGTTCTTC	CASRPSGRSYNEQFF
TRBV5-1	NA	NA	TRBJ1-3	TGCGCCAGCAGCACCGGACCCGGAGGCACCATATATTTT	CASSTGPGGTIYF
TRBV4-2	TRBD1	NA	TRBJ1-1	TGTGCCAGCAGCCAAGGGACAGGGTACACTGAAGCTTTCTTT	CASSQGTGYTEAFF
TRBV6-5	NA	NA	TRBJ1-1	TGTGCCAGCAGTTACTCGTGGCAGGGGAACACTGAAGCTTTCTTT	CASSYSWQGNTEAFF
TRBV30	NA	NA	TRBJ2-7	TGTGCCTGGAGTGTACTCGGGAGCTACTACTCCTACGAGCAGTACTTC	CAWSVLGSYYSYEQYF
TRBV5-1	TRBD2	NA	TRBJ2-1	TGCGCCAGCAGCGGGACTAGCGATAGAAACAATGAGCAGTTCTTC	CASSGTSDRNNEQFF
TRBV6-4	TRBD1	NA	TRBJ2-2	TGTGCCAGCAGCGCAGGGGGCGCAGACACCGGGGAGCTGTTTTTT	CASSAGGADTGELFF
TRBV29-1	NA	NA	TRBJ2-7	TGCAGCGTTGAAAAGGCGAGGGCGAACGAGCAGTACTTC	CSVEKARANEQYF
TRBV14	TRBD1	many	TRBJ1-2	TGTGCCAGCAGCCAAGTAGCGGGACAGGGGCATGGCTACACCTTC	CASSQVAGQGHGYTF
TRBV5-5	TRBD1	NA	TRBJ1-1	TGTGCCAGCAGTCCGGACAGGGGGCCTGAAGCTTTCTTT	CASSPDRGPEAFF
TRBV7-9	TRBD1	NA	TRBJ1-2	TGTGCCAGCAGCTTAGGAGGACAGGGGGCTGGAGAAGGAGGCTACACCTTC	CASSLGGQGAGEGGYTF
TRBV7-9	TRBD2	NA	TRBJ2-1	TGTGCCAGCAGCTTAGGCCTAGCGGGAGATGAGCAGTTCTTC	CASSLGLAGDEQFF
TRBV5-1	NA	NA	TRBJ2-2	TGCGCCAGCAGCTTAGGTGTGGCGACAGGGAACACCGGGGAGCTGTTTTTT	CASSLGVATGNTGELFF
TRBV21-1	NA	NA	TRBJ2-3	TGTGCCAAGGGACTAGCGGGTGGTGGTTCCGATACGCAGTATTTT	CAKGLAGGGSDTQYF
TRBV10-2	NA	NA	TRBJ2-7	TGCGCCAGCAGTTTGACAGGATCCTACGAGCAGTACTTC	CASSLTGSYEQYF
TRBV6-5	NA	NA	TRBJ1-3	TGTGCCAGCAGTTACTCGGCCTCCCGGGAAAACACCATATATTTT	CASSYSASRENTIYF
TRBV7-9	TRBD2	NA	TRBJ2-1	TGTGCCAGCAGCACCGCCACTAGCGGGACTAATGAGCAGTTCTTC	CASSTATSGTNEQFF
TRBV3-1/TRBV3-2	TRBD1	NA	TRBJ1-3	TGTGCCAGCAGCCAAGACAGGGGGTCAGGAAACACCATATATTTT	CASSQDRGSGNTIYF
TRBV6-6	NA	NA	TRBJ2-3	TGTGCCAGCAGTCTACTAACAGATACGCAGTATTTT	CASSLLTDTQYF
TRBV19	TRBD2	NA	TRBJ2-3	TGTGCCAGTAGTCTTACCTCACTAGCGACAGATACGCAGTATTTT	CASSLTSLATDTQYF
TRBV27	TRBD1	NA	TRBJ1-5	TGTGCCAGCAGTTTGACGGACAGGGTCCAAAGTCAGCCCCAGCATTTT	CASSLTDRVQSQPQHF
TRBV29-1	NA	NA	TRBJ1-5	TGCAGCGTCCAGCGGAATAGCAATCAGCCCCAGCATTTT	CSVQRNSNQPQHF
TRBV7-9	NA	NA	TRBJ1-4	TGTGCCAGCAGCCCGACAGGCATTAATGAAAAACTGTTTTTT	CASSPTGINEKLFF
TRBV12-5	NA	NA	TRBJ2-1	TGTGCTAGTGGTTTGACAGGCGGGACCCTACCCTACAATGAGCAGTTCTTC	CASGLTGGTLPYNEQFF
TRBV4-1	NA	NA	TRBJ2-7	TGCGCCAGTCGGCCGAGTCAAGCGGCTCTGTATGAAAGGCAGTACTTC	CASRPSQAALYERQYF
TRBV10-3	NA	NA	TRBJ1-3	TGTGCCATCAGTGAGGGTTACAATTTAGGAAACACCATATATTTT	CAISEGYNLGNTIYF
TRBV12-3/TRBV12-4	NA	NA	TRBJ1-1	TGTGCCAGCAGTCCGCAGTTGGACACTGAAGCTTTCTTT	CASSPQLDTEAFF